This T cell receptor beta chain was sequenced for a study of T cell responses to AZD1222 COVID-19 vaccine (dated by TCRdb to about 2021). Turning to the overall study: AZD1222 recipients with second doses at about 4 weeks or about 12 weeks were pooled, because spike-specific TCR depth and breadth did not differ between schedules. TCR sequencing covered over 230 trial participants: 200 to 210 given two doses of AZD1222 and 26 given two doses of MenACWY control vaccine. Trial participants were enrolled into age subgroups of 18-55, 56-69 and 70-plus years, which contained 148, 28 and 57 TCR-sequenced participants, respectively. The research as a whole found: Participants were mostly white British, with more females than males. The authors suggested clonal diversity may have been underestimated. CD4 TCRs associated with the vaccine covered the entire spike protein, and the dominant responses were in regions 160-218 and 743-854. Reportedly, almost half of the unique spike-specific TCRs recognized epitopes lying outside the regions that are mutated in the B.1.351 and B.1.1.7 variants. Conclusions about previously exposed vaccinees are limited because only five to seven AZD1222 recipients were SARS-CoV-2 seropositive at baseline. After two AZD1222 doses, spike-specific TCR breadth and depth were significantly higher than at day 0 and than in MenACWY recipients. The 56-69-year group was small, and its depth increase did not reach significance, likely because of low power. Because no samples from the day 14 peak response were available, repertoires could be characterized only after the peak T cell response.

On this clone: It lacks a known antigen. Qualities for individual bases were not recorded, and no much larger clone is one base off.

The time point label for this specimen denotes: baseline before first vaccination. Vaccinee samples were obtained from the UK trials COV001 and COV002, which included a single-blind randomized controlled phase 2/3 trial of AZD1222 (ChAdOx1 nCoV-19) in healthy adults. For TCRbeta chain sequencing, PBMC samples from trial participants were taken at day 0 and at day 28 after the second dose. The CDR3 runs 15 residues from the cysteine to the phenylalanine. Only the CDR3 portion is preserved as DNA: 45 bases, with reading frame beginning at the first base. Cut back by 2 bases and 5 bases, the V and J ends lie 15 bases apart. CDR1 and CDR2, per the germline V gene (reference sequence), are SEHNR and FQNEAQ. The CDR3 regions of human TCRbeta chains were analyzed by immunosequencing. The authors' pipeline ran thus. Repertoire TCRs were checked for matches against a reference library of SARS-CoV-2-specific TCRs that had been generated using the MIRA antigen-specificity platform. Breadth was defined as the fraction of unique TCRs that were SARS-CoV-2-associated, and depth was defined as the fraction of total T cells that were SARS-CoV-2-associated. Using the MIRA data, each spike-specific TCR was mapped to the spike region that the TCR reacts to and placed in a CD4 or CD8 class. Log10-transformed breadth and depth values were compared by one-way ANOVA with Sidak's multiple comparisons tests. TCRdb stores this immuneACCESS table with in-frame sequences only. Part of the clones is absent; in the studies checked, under half of the shortfall reflects unresolved V genes, and no reason is known for the rest. V, J and clone size derive from that table, while D and trimming were established from the DNA sequence. This sample is represented by about 170,000 clones; approximately 94% of them were singletons. 2.6% of the sample lies in the top ten.

The TCR originated in an adult in good health. The chain joins TRBV7-9 to TRBJ1-1; TRBD1 is perhaps the D gene, given 5 matching bases. Material: peripheral blood, obtained on day 0 of AZD1222 vaccination. The CDR3 amino acid sequence is: CASSLQGWQWTEAFF. The nucleotide sequence is given as TGTGCCAGCAGCTTACAGGGCTGGCAGTGGACTGAAGCTTTCTTT. Here the CDR3 is joined to the reference TRBV7-9 and TRBJ1-1 genes, and the full variable domain is: DTGVSQNPRHKITKRGQNVTFRCDPISEHNRLYWYRQTLGQGPEFLTYFQNEAQLEKSRLLSDRFSAERPKGSFSTLEIQRTEQGDSAMYLCASSLQGWQWTEAFFGQGTRLTVV.